Following are 10 T cell receptor beta chains from one sample sequenced in a study of blood T cell repertoires in COVID-19. Profiled with immunoSEQ multiplex PCR; TCRdb holds only in-frame clones, not every one. The repertoire holds approximately 150,000 clones, with approximately 90% as singletons. Specimen: peripheral blood. The receptor set was obtained from a woman between 50 and 59 years old with active or convalescent COVID-19.

This chain joins TRBV5-1 and TRBJ2-1; 7 bases map to TRBD1. The CDR3 covers 18 residues. After removal of 4 bases from V and 5 bases from J, the junction contained 18 bases not matched to a gene. Germline CDR1 and CDR2: SGHRS and YFSETQ. This chain's CDR3 is CASSQVPTGQSGNNEQFF. In DNA, the CDR3 is TGCGCCAGCAGCCAGGTGCCGACGGGACAGTCGGGCAACAATGAGCAGTTCTTC.

The sample holds one count of this clone. The chain joins TRBV7-8 to TRBJ1-3; TRBD1 is a possible D gene (6 bases). Germline V gives CDR1 SGHVS, CDR2 FQNEAQ. The CDR3 sequence is 15 residues long. V dropped 3 bases and J dropped 0 bases, with 9 bases sitting between them. CDR3 loop: CASSLGGASGNTIYF. The CDR3 DNA reads TGTGCCAGCAGCTTGGGGGGGGCCTCTGGAAACACCATATATTTT.

The chain recombines TRBV7-3 with TRBJ2-3, with TRBD2 as a possible D gene (5 bases). Germline V CDR1 and CDR2: SGHTA, FQGTGA. V dropped 5 bases and J dropped 5 bases, with 17 bases sitting between them. The CDR3 is 15 residues long. Here the CDR3 reads CASSPGSGIGDTQYF. In nucleotides, the CDR3 is TGTGCCAGCAGCCCCGGATCCGGGATCGGAGATACGCAGTATTTT. The whole variable domain, filled in from reference TRBV7-3 and TRBJ2-3, reads GAGVSQTPSNKVTEKGKYVELRCDPISGHTALYWYRQSLGQGPEFLIYFQGTGAADDSGLPNDRFFAVRPEGSVSTLKIQRTERGDSAVYLCASSPGSGIGDTQYFGPGTRLTVL.

Turning to this clone: The identical CDR3 is also encoded by other nucleotide sequences in the sample. The chain carries TRBV20-1 and TRBJ1-2; unclear D gene. Trimming pared 2 bases from V and 4 bases from J, leaving 5 bases between. Germline V gene sequence: CDR1 DFQATT, CDR2 SNEGSKA (reference sequence). This CDR3 has 11 amino acids. CDR3 sequence reads: CSARTGYGYTF. The CDR3 bases are TGCAGTGCTAGAACCGGCTATGGCTACACCTTC.

V and J are TRBV6-2 or TRBV6-3 and TRBJ1-2; 9 bases line up with TRBD1. V shed 5 bases, J shed 1 base, and the junction held 5 bases outside the gene matches. Germline CDR1 MNHEY, CDR2 SVGEGT. CDR3 size: 15 residues. The CDR3 coding sequence is TGTGCCAGCAGTCCGGACAGGGGAAGTAACTATGGCTACACCTTC. Amino acid sequence: CASSPDRGSNYGYTF.

This chain connects TRBV6-5 to TRBJ2-1, with 8 bases fitting TRBD2. The CDR3 has 15 residues. V was clipped by 5 bases and J by 0 bases; unmatched bases: 3. Germline CDR1 MNHEY, CDR2 SVGAGI. CDR3 sequence: CASSPSGGSYNEQFF. The DNA of the CDR3 is TGTGCCAGCAGTCCCAGCGGGGGCTCCTACAATGAGCAGTTCTTC.

J is TRBJ1-5 and V is TRBV3-1 (or the pseudogene TRBV3-2), with D possibly matching TRBD1 (5 bases). CDR1 LGHDT and CDR2 YNNKEL come from the germline V gene (reference sequence). Trimming removed 2 bases from V and 5 bases from J, with 19 bases in between. The CDR3 spans 17 residues. The CDR3 DNA is TGTGCCAGCAGCCAAATCCGAAGGGATGACAGACATCAGCCCCAGCATTTT. Amino acids: CASSQIRRDDRHQPQHF.

This clone was counted between two and nine times. The chain combines TRBV5-6 with TRBJ1-5, with D possibly TRBD1 on 5 matching bases. CDR3 size: 19 residues. V was cut by 3 bases and J by 1 base, with 23 bases left in between. Germline CDR1 reads SGHDT; CDR2 reads YYEEEE. CDR3 in amino acids: CASSSMRDGPLRSNQPQHF. For the CDR3, the DNA is TGTGCCAGCAGCTCGATGCGGGACGGCCCGTTGAGGAGCAATCAGCCCCAGCATTTT.

The rearrangement joins TRBV6-5 to TRBJ2-7; perhaps TRBD1 as D (6 bases). CDR1 and CDR2 from the germline V gene are MNHEY and SVGAGI. The germline V and J ends were trimmed by 2 bases and 5 bases, with 13 bases remaining between them. CDR3 length: 14 amino acids. Here the CDR3 DNA reads TGTGCCAGCAGTTACACAAACACAGGGAACGAGCAGTACTTC. Translating it yields CASSYTNTGNEQYF.

V and J are TRBV15 and TRBJ1-5; TRBD1 matches at 8 bases. The length of the CDR3 is 15 residues. With V trimmed by 4 bases and J by 0 bases, 2 bases remained unmatched. Germline CDR1 reads LNHNV; CDR2 reads YYDKDF (reference sequence). DNA for the CDR3: TGTGCCACCAGCATCGGACAGGGTAGCAATCAGCCCCAGCATTTT. Amino acid sequence: CATSIGQGSNQPQHF.